This TCR beta chain appears in the sequencing data of a study of CXCR3-negative and CXCR3-positive naive CD8 T cells. CD45RO-CCR7+CD27+CD95- characterized naive CD8+ T cells. The CDR3 sequence is 13 residues long. CDR1 is SQVTM, CDR2 ANQGSEA, per germline. Comments on this clonotype: Antigen unknown.

UMI-labeled 5' RACE yielded the TRB cDNA libraries. From its re-call of the 5' RACE reads, TCRdb lists each CDR3 protein once, without DNA. The listing contains just under 90,000 distinct CDR3 sequences. Regarding the study as a whole: TRB CDR3 hydrophobicity was greater in CXCR3-positive naive cells than in CXCR3-negative naive cells. Comparison of naive CXCR3-negative and CXCR3-positive cells revealed similar TRBV-TRBJ usage, while memory cells differed. Fresh PBMCs were used in most assays, and CXCR3 expression partially decreased after cryopreservation.

This rearrangement joins TRBV29-1 to TRBJ2-2; TCRdb picks TRBD1, but there is no DNA to check that call. The TCR sequence derives from a human donor in good health. Some clones in this sample may be carry-over from other donors' samples. The sample comprised naive CXCR3+ CD8+ T cells from blood. The subset denotes: CD45RO-CCR7+CD27+CD95- naive CD8+ T cells expressing CXCR3 (TNR3+). The CDR3 sequence is CSVGTGGTGELFF.